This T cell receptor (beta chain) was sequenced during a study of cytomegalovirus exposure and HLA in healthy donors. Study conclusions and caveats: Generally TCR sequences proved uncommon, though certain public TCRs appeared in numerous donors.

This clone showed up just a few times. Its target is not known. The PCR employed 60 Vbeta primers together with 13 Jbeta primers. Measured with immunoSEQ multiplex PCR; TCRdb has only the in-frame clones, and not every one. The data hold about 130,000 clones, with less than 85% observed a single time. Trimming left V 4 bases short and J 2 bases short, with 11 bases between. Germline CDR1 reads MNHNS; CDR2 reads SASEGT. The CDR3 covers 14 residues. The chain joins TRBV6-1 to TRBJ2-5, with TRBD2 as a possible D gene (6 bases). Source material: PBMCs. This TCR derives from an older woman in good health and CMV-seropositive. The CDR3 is CASSVALAQETQYF. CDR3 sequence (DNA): TGTGCCAGCAGTGTAGCGCTAGCGCAAGAGACCCAGTACTTC.